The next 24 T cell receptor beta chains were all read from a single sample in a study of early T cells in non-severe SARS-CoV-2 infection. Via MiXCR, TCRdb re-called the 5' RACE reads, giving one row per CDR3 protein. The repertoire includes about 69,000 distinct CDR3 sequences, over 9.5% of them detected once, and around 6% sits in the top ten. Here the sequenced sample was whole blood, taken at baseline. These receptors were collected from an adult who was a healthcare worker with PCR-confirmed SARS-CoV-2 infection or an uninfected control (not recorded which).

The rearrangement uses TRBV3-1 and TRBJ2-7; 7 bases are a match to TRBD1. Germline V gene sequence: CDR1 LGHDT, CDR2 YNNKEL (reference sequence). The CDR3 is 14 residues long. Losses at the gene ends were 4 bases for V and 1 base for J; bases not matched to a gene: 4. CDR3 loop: CASSLRDRSYEQYF. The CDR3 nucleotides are TGTGCCAGCAGCCTACGGGACAGATCCTACGAGCAGTACTTC.

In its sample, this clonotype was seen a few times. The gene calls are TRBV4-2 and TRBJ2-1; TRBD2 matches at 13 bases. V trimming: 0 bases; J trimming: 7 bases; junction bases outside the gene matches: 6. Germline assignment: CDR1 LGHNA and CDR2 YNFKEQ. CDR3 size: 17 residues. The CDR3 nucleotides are TGTGCCAGCAGCCAAGATAGGACTAGCGGGGGTGGGAATGAGCAGTTCTTC. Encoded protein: CASSQDRTSGGGNEQFF.

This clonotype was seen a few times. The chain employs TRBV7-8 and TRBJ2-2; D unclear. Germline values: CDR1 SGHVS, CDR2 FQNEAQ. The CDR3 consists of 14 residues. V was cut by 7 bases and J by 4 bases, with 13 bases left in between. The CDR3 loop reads CASIKYLGTGELFF. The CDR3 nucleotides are TGTGCCAGCATTAAATACCTCGGCACCGGGGAGCTGTTTTTT.

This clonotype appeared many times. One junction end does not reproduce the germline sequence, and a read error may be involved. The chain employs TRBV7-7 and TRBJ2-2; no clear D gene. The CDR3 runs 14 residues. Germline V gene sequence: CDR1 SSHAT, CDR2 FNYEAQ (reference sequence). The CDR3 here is CASSPRINTGELFF. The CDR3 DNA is TGTGCTAGCAGCCCGCGTATTAACACCGGGGAGCTGTTTTTT.

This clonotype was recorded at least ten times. CDR3 DNA sequence: TGTGCCAGCAGCCCACGAGGAGGGGGGGAGACCCAGTACTTC. This codes for CASSPRGGGETQYF. V gene TRBV7-6 combines with J gene TRBJ2-5; D may correspond to TRBD1 or TRBD2 (6 bases each). Looked up from germline, CDR1 is SGHVS and CDR2 is FNYEAQ. V was shortened by 5 bases and J by 5 bases, with 15 bases between the two germline ends. The CDR3 consists of 14 residues.

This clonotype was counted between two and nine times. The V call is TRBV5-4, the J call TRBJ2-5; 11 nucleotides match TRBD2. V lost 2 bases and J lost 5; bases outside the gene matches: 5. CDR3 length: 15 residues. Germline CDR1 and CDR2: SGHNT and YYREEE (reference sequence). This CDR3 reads CASSLPGLAVETQYF. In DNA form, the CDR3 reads TGTGCCAGCAGCTTACCGGGACTAGCGGTCGAGACCCAGTACTTC.

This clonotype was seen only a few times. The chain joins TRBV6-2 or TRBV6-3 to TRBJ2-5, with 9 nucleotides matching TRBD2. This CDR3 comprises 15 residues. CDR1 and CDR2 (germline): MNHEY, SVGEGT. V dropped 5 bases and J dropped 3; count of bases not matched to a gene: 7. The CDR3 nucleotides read TGTGCCAGCAGTGCCGGGACTAGCTTCAAAGAGACCCAGTACTTC. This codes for CASSAGTSFKETQYF.

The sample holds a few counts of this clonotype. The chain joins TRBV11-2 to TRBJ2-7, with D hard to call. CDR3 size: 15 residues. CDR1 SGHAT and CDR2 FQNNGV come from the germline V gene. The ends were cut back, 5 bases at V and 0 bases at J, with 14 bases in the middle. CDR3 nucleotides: TGTGCCAGCAGCCAAAGTCAGGTATCCTCCTACGAGCAGTACTTC. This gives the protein CASSQSQVSSYEQYF.

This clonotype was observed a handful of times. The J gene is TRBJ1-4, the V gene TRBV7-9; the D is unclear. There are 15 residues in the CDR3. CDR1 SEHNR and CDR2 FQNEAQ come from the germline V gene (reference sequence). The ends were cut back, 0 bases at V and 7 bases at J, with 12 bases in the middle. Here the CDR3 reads CASSLAMGSGEKLFF. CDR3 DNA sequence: TGTGCCAGCAGCTTAGCGATGGGGAGTGGTGAAAAACTGTTTTTT.

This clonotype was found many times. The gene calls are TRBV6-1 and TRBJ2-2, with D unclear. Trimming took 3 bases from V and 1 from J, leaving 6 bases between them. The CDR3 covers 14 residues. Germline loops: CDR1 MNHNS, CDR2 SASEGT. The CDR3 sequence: CASSDLRNTGELFF. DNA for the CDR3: TGTGCCAGCAGTGACCTTAGGAACACCGGGGAGCTGTTTTTT.

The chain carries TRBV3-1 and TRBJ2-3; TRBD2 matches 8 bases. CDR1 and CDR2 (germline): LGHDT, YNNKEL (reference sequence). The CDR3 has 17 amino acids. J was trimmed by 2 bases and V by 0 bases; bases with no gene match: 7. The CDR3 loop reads CASSQDKLAGHTDTQYF. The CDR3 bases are TGTGCCAGCAGCCAAGACAAGTTAGCGGGACACACAGATACGCAGTATTTT.

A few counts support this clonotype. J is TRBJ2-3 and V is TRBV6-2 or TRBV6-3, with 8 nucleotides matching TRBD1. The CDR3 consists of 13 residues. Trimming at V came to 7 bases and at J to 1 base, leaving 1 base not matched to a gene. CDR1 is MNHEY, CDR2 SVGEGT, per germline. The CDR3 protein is CASKDRGTDTQYF. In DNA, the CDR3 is TGTGCCAGCAAGGACAGGGGCACAGATACGCAGTATTTT.

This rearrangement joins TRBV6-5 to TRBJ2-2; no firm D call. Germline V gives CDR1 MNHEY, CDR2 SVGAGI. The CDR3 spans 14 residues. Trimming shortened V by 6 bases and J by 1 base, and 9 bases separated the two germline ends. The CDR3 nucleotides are TGTGCCAGCAGCCGCATGGGGAACACCGGGGAGCTGTTTTTT. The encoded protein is CASSRMGNTGELFF.

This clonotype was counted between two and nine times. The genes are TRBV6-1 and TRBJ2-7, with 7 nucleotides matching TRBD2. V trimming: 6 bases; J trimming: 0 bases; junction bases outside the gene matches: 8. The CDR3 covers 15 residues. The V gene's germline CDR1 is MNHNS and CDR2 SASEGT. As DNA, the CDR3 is TGTGCCAGCAGCGGAGGCGGCGGGAGCTCCTACGAGCAGTACTTC. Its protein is CASSGGGGSSYEQYF.

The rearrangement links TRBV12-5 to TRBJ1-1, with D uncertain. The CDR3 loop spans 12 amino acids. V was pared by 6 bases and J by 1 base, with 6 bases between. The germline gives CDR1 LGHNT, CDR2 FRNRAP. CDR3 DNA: TGTGCTAGTGGGGGGAAGAACACTGAAGCTTTCTTT. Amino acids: CASGGKNTEAFF.

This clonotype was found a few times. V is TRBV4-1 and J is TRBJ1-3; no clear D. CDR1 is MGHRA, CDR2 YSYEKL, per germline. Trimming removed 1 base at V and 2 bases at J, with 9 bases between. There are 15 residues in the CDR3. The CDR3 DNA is TGCGCCAGCAGCCAAGTAGGTAGCCCTGGAAACACCATATATTTT. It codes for CASSQVGSPGNTIYF.

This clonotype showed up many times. The CDR3: CAWSQTRGGNTIYF. The CDR3 coding sequence is TGTGCCTGGAGCCAGACACGCGGAGGAAACACCATATATTTT. The V call is TRBV30, the J call TRBJ1-3; D is uncertain. Germline CDR1 GTSNPN, CDR2 SVGIG (reference sequence). Between the trimmed V and J ends, which lost 3 bases and 4 bases, there was a span of 13 bases. This CDR3 is 14 amino acids long.

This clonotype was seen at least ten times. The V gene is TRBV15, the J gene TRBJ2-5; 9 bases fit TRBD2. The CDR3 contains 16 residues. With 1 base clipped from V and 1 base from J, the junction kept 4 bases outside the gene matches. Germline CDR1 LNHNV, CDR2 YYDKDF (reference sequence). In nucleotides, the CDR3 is TGTGCCACCAGCAGAGTAGGGACTAGCAGCCAAGAGACCCAGTACTTC. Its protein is CATSRVGTSSQETQYF.

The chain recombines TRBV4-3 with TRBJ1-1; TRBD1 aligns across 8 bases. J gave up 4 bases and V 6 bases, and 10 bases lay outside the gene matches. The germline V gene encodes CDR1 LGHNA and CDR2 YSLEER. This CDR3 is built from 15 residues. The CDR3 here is CASRHRGGGSTEAFF. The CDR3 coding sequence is TGCGCCAGCAGACACAGGGGGGGAGGTAGCACTGAAGCTTTCTTT.

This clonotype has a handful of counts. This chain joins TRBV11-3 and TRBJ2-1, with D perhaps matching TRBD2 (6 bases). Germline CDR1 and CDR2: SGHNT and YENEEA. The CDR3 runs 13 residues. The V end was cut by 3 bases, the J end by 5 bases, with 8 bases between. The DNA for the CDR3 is TGTGCCAGCAGCTTGGGGACTGACAATGAGCAGTTCTTC. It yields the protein CASSLGTDNEQFF. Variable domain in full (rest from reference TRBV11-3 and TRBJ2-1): EAGVVQSPRYKIIEKKQPVAFWCNPISGHNTLYWYLQNLGQGPELLIRYENEEAVDDSQLPKDRFSAERLKGVDSTLKIQPAELGDSAVYLCASSLGTDNEQFFGPGTRLTVL.

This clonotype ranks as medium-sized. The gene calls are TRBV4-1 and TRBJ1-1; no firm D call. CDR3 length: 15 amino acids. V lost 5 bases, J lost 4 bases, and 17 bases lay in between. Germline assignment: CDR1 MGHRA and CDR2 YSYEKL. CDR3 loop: CASSNGRDWSTEAFF. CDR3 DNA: TGCGCCAGCAGCAACGGGAGGGATTGGAGCACTGAAGCTTTCTTT.

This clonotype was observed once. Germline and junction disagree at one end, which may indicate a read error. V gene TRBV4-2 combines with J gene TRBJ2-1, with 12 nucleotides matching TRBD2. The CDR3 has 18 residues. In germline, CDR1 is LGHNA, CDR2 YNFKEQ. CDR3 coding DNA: TGTGTCAGCAGCCGCGGGACTAGCGGGCAGAGCTCCTACAATGAGCAGTTCTTC. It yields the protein CVSSRGTSGQSSYNEQFF.

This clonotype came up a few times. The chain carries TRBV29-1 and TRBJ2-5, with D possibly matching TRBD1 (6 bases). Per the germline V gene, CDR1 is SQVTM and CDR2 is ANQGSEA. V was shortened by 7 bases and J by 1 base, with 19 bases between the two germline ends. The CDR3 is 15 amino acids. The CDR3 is CSGKRPKGVQETQYF. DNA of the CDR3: TGCAGCGGAAAGCGCCCAAAGGGGGTCCAAGAGACCCAGTACTTC.

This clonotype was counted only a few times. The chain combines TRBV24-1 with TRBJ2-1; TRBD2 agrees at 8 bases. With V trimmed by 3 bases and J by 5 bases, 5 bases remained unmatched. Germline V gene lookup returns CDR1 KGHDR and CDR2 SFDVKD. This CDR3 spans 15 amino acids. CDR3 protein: CATSDPELADNEQFF. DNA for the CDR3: TGTGCCACCAGTGATCCGGAACTAGCGGACAATGAGCAGTTCTTC.